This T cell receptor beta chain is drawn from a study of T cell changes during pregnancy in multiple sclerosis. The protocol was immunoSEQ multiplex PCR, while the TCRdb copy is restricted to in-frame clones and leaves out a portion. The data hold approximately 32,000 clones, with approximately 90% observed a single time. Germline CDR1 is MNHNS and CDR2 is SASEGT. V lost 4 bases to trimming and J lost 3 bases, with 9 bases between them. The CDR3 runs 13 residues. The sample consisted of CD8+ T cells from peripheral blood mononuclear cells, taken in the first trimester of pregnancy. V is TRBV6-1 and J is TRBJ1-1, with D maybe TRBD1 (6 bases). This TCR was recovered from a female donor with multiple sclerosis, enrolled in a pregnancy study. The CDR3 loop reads CASSAGDDTEAFF. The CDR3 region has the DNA TGTGCCAGCAGTGCAGGGGACGACACTGAAGCTTTCTTT.